One and the same sample provided the 18 T cell receptor beta chains below, sequenced in a study of blood T cells in healthy people across ages (dated by TCRdb to the mid-2010s). Libraries were built with 5' RACE. A second PCR of roughly 7 to 11 cycles was performed with a sample-barcoded 5' primer and a J-beta primer mix. The public reads were reanalyzed by TCRdb: fastp trimming at Q25, MiXCR alignment, in-frame beta chains only. When rows share a CDR3 protein, they turn into one entry using the most common DNA and genes. This sample holds 1,800,000 or so distinct CDR3 sequences; about 39% were observed only once. More than 20% of the sample belongs to the ten largest clones. Sequencing was carried out using blood. The receptors originated from a human donor in good health.

The V gene is TRBV6-5, the J gene TRBJ1-5; maybe TRBD1 (5 bases). Trimming pared 2 bases from V and 7 bases from J, leaving 12 bases between. CDR1 is MNHEY, CDR2 SVGAGI, per germline. The CDR3 length is 14 residues. CDR3 in amino acids: CASSYLGPGQPQHF. The CDR3 nucleotides read TGTGCCAGCAGTTACCTAGGACCAGGGCAGCCCCAGCATTTT.

The J gene is TRBJ2-7, the V gene TRBV20-1, with D possibly matching TRBD2 (5 bases). V was clipped by 8 bases and J by 0 bases, with 17 bases between them. The CDR3 sequence is 14 residues long. Germline CDR1 reads DFQATT; CDR2 reads SNEGSKA (reference sequence). CDR3 sequence: CSPFLRENSYEQYF. The CDR3 DNA follows: TGCAGTCCTTTCTTGAGGGAAAACTCCTACGAGCAGTACTTC.

J is TRBJ1-4 and V is TRBV9, with TRBD1 matching 10 bases. CDR1 and CDR2 (germline): SGDLS, YYNGEE. Germline trimming cut 0 bases from V and 1 base from J; bases unmatched to any gene: 3. This CDR3 has 17 residues. DNA for the CDR3: TGTGCCAGCAGCGTAGGGACAGGGGGGGGAACTAATGAAAAACTGTTTTTT. Encoded protein: CASSVGTGGGTNEKLFF.

The rearrangement links TRBV7-2 to TRBJ2-7; 8 bases map to TRBD1. The germline V gene encodes CDR1 SGHTA and CDR2 FQGNSA. The CDR3 consists of 14 residues. V lost 4 bases, J lost 3 bases, and 5 bases stayed unmatched. The CDR3 sequence: CASSSAGTGYEQYF. CDR3 nucleotide sequence: TGTGCCAGCAGCTCGGCCGGGACAGGCTACGAGCAGTACTTC.

V and J are TRBV29-1 and TRBJ1-1, with D unclear. The V end lost 4 bases, the J end lost 1 base, and 7 bases lay between the germline ends. Germline lookup yields CDR1 SQVTM and CDR2 ANQGSEA. The length of the CDR3 is 12 residues. The CDR3 loop is CSVGKSNTEAFF. The CDR3 coding sequence is TGCAGCGTTGGGAAGTCGAACACTGAAGCTTTCTTT.

This clonotype was detected a few times. The V and J genes are TRBV30 and TRBJ2-1; no reliable D call. The CDR3 has 15 residues. The germline V gene has CDR1 GTSNPN and CDR2 SVGIG (reference sequence). V lost 2 bases to trimming and J lost 7 bases, with 18 bases between them. CDR3 sequence: CAWSSYRVSRNEQFF. The CDR3 coding sequence is TGTGCCTGGAGTAGCTACCGCGTCTCCAGGAATGAGCAGTTCTTC.

This clonotype has more than one count but fewer than ten. V and J are TRBV25-1 and TRBJ1-4; D ambiguous. Germline CDR1 is MGHDK and CDR2 is SYGVNS. With 8 bases removed from V and 6 bases from J, the gap between germline ends came to 25 bases. CDR3 length: 17 residues. The CDR3 DNA is TGTGCCAGCTGGTACAAGGATAGGAGGTGGCTTGATGAAAAACTGTTTTTT. It translates to CASWYKDRRWLDEKLFF.

The V and J genes are TRBV6-2 or TRBV6-3 and TRBJ2-1; D perhaps matches TRBD1 (7 bases). The CDR3 covers 15 residues. Trimming left V 0 bases short and J 8 bases short, with 14 bases between. Germline V lookup: CDR1 MNHEY, CDR2 SVGEGT. In DNA, the CDR3 is TGTGCCAGCAGTTACTCGAGGGGGCGGGACGATGAGCAGTTCTTC. Its translation is CASSYSRGRDDEQFF.

V is TRBV5-6 and J is TRBJ1-1, with unresolved D. From germline, CDR1 is SGHDT and CDR2 YYEEEE. The CDR3 has 12 residues. V lost 9 bases, J lost 7 bases, and 16 bases lay in between. The CDR3 loop reads CATSSGQDEAFF. The CDR3 DNA is TGTGCCACCAGTTCGGGCCAGGATGAAGCTTTCTTT.

J is TRBJ2-7 and V is TRBV6-2 or TRBV6-3, with no clear D. The V end lost 2 bases, the J end lost 0 bases, and 20 bases lay between the germline ends. Per the germline V gene, CDR1 is MNHEY and CDR2 is SVGEGT. The CDR3 is 18 amino acids. CDR3 region: CASSYVSPASDFSYEQYF. CDR3 bases: TGTGCCAGCAGTTACGTTTCCCCAGCGTCTGATTTCTCCTACGAGCAGTACTTC.

This clonotype showed up just a few times. The rearrangement joins TRBV5-1 to TRBJ2-1; D uncertain. V dropped 6 bases and J dropped 10 bases, with 14 bases sitting between them. Looked up from germline, CDR1 is SGHRS and CDR2 is YFSETQ. The CDR3 covers 12 residues. The CDR3 coding sequence is TGCGCCAGCAACTACAATTATGTGGAGCAGTTCTTC. Translated: CASNYNYVEQFF.

The V and J genes are TRBV4-1 and TRBJ2-2, with TRBD1 identical over 7 bases. CDR1 MGHRA and CDR2 YSYEKL come from the germline V gene. CDR3 length equals 14 residues. The V and J ends lost 6 bases and 7 bases, in that order; junction bases with no gene match: 8. CDR3 residues: CASRRQGGSGELFF. Here the CDR3 DNA reads TGCGCCAGCAGAAGACAGGGTGGCAGCGGGGAGCTGTTTTTT.

J is TRBJ2-4 and V is TRBV27; 8 nucleotides line up with TRBD2. The DNA end favors TRBJ2-7, so the J call may be wrong. The CDR3 length is 14 residues. Germline CDR1 and CDR2: MNHEY and SMNVEV (reference sequence). The CDR3 sequence: CASSFVRGAVEQYF. CDR3 DNA: TGTGCCAGCAGTTTTGTGCGGGGGGCCGTCGAGCAGTACTTC.

This sequence joins TRBV5-1 and TRBJ1-5; 7 nucleotides align to TRBD1. The CDR3 consists of 14 residues. CDR1 is SGHRS, CDR2 YFSETQ, per germline. The V segment lost 0 bases and the J segment 6 bases; nucleotides outside the gene matches: 3. As DNA, the CDR3 is TGCGCCAGCAGCTTGGAACAGGGGTCTCAGCCCCAGCATTTT. Protein product: CASSLEQGSQPQHF.

About this clonotype itself: At one boundary the junction diverges from the germline segment, which might be a read error. The chain links TRBV12-3 or TRBV12-4 to TRBJ2-3; D is perhaps TRBD1 or TRBD2 (10 bases each). The CDR3 is 16 amino acids. CDR3: CASSRTGTGAVSGRIF. The CDR3 DNA reads as TGTGCCAGCAGTCGTACCGGGACAGGGGCAGTTAGCGGGAGGATTTTT.

This clonotype was picked up many times. The rearrangement links TRBV29-1 to TRBJ2-6; D is perhaps TRBD1 (6 bases). The CDR3 covers 14 residues. Germline assignment: CDR1 SQVTM and CDR2 ANQGSEA. V lost 5 bases to trimming and J lost 3 bases, with 11 bases between them. The CDR3 nucleotides read TGCAGCGTTCTACAGGGAAGTGGGGCCAACGTCCTGACTTTC. Encoded protein: CSVLQGSGANVLTF. Complete variable domain (other parts from reference TRBV29-1 and TRBJ2-6): SAVISQKPSRDICQRGTSLTIQCQVDSQVTMMFWYRQQPGQSLTLIATANQGSEATYESGFVIDKFPISRPNLTFSTLTVSNMSPEDSSIYLCSVLQGSGANVLTFGAGSRLTVL.

This clonotype was seen a single time. The J gene is TRBJ2-4, the V gene TRBV5-5, with D uncertain. The J call may be wrong; the DNA end is better matched by TRBJ2-5. The CDR3 is 17 amino acids. The V gene's germline CDR1 is SGHKS and CDR2 YYEKEE (reference sequence). CDR3 residues: CASSLLPTLQPEETQYF. CDR3 sequence (DNA): TGTGCCAGCAGCTTACTTCCGACCTTACAGCCTGAAGAGACCCAGTACTTC.

This chain links TRBV5-1 with TRBJ2-1, with TRBD2 identical over 7 bases. This CDR3 is 15 amino acids long. Germline CDR1 reads SGHRS; CDR2 reads YFSETQ. Losses at the gene ends were 4 bases for V and 4 bases for J; bases not matched to a gene: 8. CDR3 protein: CASSVGTITYNEQFF. The CDR3 DNA sequence: TGCGCCAGCAGCGTTGGGACTATAACTTACAATGAGCAGTTCTTC. Using reference TRBV5-1 and TRBJ2-1 for the parts outside the CDR3, the full variable domain is KAGVTQTPRYLIKTRGQQVTLSCSPISGHRSVSWYQQTPGQGLQFLFEYFSETQRNKGNFPGRFSGRQFSNSRSEMNVSTLELGDSALYLCASSVGTITYNEQFFGPGTRLTVL.